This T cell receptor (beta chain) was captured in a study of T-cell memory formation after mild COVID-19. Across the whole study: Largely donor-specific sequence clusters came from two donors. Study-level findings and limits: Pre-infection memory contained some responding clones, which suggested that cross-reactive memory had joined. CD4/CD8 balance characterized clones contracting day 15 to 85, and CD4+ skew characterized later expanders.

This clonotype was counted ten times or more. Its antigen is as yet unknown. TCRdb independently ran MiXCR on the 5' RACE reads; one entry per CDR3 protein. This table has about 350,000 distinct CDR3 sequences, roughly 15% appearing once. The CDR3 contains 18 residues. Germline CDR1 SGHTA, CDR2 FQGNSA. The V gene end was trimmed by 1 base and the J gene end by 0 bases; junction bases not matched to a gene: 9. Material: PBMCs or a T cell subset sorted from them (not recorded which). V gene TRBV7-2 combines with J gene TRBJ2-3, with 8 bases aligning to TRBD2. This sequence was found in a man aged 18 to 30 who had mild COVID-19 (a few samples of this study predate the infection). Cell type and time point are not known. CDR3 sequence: CASSLGYGGGHSTDTQYF. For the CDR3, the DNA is TGTGCCAGCAGCTTAGGCTATGGCGGGGGGCATAGCACAGATACGCAGTATTTT.